This TCR beta chain was sequenced for a study of T cell responses to AZD1222 COVID-19 vaccine. This table comes from immunoSEQ multiplex PCR, and its TCRdb copy is limited to in-frame clones, with some not included. This table has about 180,000 clones, 88% appearing once. J gave up 0 bases and V 0 bases, and 5 bases lay outside the gene matches. CDR3 length equals 17 residues. Per germline, CDR1 MNHEY and CDR2 SVGEGT. The source of this sequence is an adult in good health. The V and J genes are TRBV6-2 or TRBV6-3 and TRBJ2-5; TRBD2 aligns across 9 bases. The specimen comprised peripheral blood, sampled on day 0 of AZD1222 vaccination. In DNA, the CDR3 is TGTGCCAGCAGTTACTCTCGACTAGCGGTTAACCAAGAGACCCAGTACTTC. This sequence encodes CASSYSRLAVNQETQYF.